The 25 T cell receptor beta chains below were found in one sample sequenced in a study of blood T cell repertoires in COVID-19. Generated by immunoSEQ multiplex PCR, the TCRdb table keeps only in-frame clones and is missing some. The repertoire includes about 120,000 clones, about 74% of them detected once, and approximately 8% sits in the top ten. The sample comprised peripheral blood. The receptors derive from a human donor in a cohort sampled during active COVID-19.

V is TRBV29-1 and J is TRBJ2-7, with TRBD1 matching 8 bases. Germline V gives CDR1 SQVTM, CDR2 ANQGSEA. The length of the CDR3 is 11 residues. The J segment lost 5 bases and the V segment lost 6 bases, leaving 3 bases of the junction unmatched. The CDR3 sequence is CSVWTGNEQYF. DNA for the CDR3: TGCAGCGTCTGGACAGGGAACGAGCAGTACTTC.

V and J are TRBV18 and TRBJ1-2; D possibly corresponds to TRBD1 (6 bases). Germline V CDR1 and CDR2: KGHSH, LQKENI. This CDR3 spans 15 amino acids. V was pared by 5 bases and J by 0 bases, with 13 bases between. CDR3: CASSLQGTTNYGYTF. CDR3 DNA: TGTGCCAGCTCATTGCAGGGGACCACTAACTATGGCTACACCTTC.

Only a few counts were recorded for this clone. The chain is built from TRBV28 and TRBJ1-1, with TRBD1 as a possible D gene (5 bases). Looked up from germline, CDR1 is MDHEN and CDR2 is SYDVKM. The CDR3 is 14 residues long. Trimming removed 5 bases at V and 4 bases at J, with 14 bases between. The CDR3 loop reads CASSASGLGTEAFF. The CDR3 coding sequence is TGTGCCAGCAGTGCCTCAGGGTTAGGCACTGAAGCTTTCTTT.

The chain employs TRBV30 and TRBJ1-1, with 8 bases aligning to TRBD1. The germline gives CDR1 GTSNPN, CDR2 SVGIG (reference sequence). This CDR3 is 11 amino acids long. The V segment lost 2 bases and the J segment 8 bases; nucleotides outside the gene matches: 1. The CDR3 DNA sequence: TGTGCCTGGAGTAGGACAGGGGAAGCTTTCTTT. Encoded protein: CAWSRTGEAFF.

This clone was picked up one time. The V and J genes are TRBV27 and TRBJ2-7, with 8 bases identical to TRBD2. Germline-derived CDR1 and CDR2 are MNHEY and SMNVEV (reference sequence). The CDR3 has 15 amino acids. With V trimmed by 4 bases and J by 5 bases, 10 bases remained unmatched. The CDR3 here is CASSSEGTREDEQYF. The CDR3 DNA follows: TGTGCCAGCAGTTCAGAGGGCACGCGGGAGGACGAGCAGTACTTC.

This sequence joins TRBV5-1 and TRBJ2-1, with D perhaps TRBD2 (6 bases). This CDR3 spans 18 amino acids. The ends were cut back, 5 bases at V and 4 bases at J, with 25 bases in the middle. CDR1 and CDR2 (germline): SGHRS, YFSETQ. The CDR3 DNA sequence: TGCGCCAGCAGAACGGGACTCCGATTGGGGGAGATATACAATGAGCAGTTCTTC. Protein sequence: CASRTGLRLGEIYNEQFF.

V gene TRBV6-1 combines with J gene TRBJ2-7, with TRBD2 identical over 9 bases. The length of the CDR3 is 16 residues. Germline V lookup: CDR1 MNHNS, CDR2 SASEGT. Trimming at V came to 4 bases and at J to 5 bases, leaving 12 bases not matched to a gene. The CDR3 here is CASSVRTSAPGNEQYF. In DNA, the CDR3 is TGTGCCAGCAGTGTTCGGACTAGCGCCCCCGGTAACGAGCAGTACTTC.

The rearrangement links TRBV5-1 to TRBJ2-6; TRBD1 matches 8 bases. Looked up from germline, CDR1 is SGHRS and CDR2 is YFSETQ. Trimming cost V 0 bases and J 0 bases; bases outside gene matches: 8. The CDR3 runs to 19 residues. CDR3 bases: TGCGCCAGCAGCTTGGACGGACAGGGAGTCCTCTCTGGGGCCAACGTCCTGACTTTC. This translates into CASSLDGQGVLSGANVLTF.

V usage is TRBV29-1 and J usage is TRBJ1-1; 7 positions agree with TRBD1. The J segment lost 1 base and the V segment lost 4 bases, leaving 0 bases of the junction unmatched. Per the germline V gene, CDR1 is SQVTM and CDR2 is ANQGSEA. This CDR3 has 12 amino acids. The CDR3 loop is CSVGQGNTEAFF. The CDR3 DNA follows: TGCAGCGTTGGACAGGGGAACACTGAAGCTTTCTTT.

This clone occurred once. The genes are TRBV6-5 and TRBJ2-7; tentatively, D is TRBD2 (6 bases). The ends were cut back, 6 bases at V and 2 bases at J, with 17 bases in the middle. The germline V gene has CDR1 MNHEY and CDR2 SVGAGI. The CDR3 totals 15 residues. The CDR3 DNA reads as TGTGCCAGCAGCCTTATCGGGGGAGGCCCCTACGAGCAGTACTTC. Translating it yields CASSLIGGGPYEQYF.

This clone was detected only a few times. V is TRBV30 and J is TRBJ2-7; TRBD2 aligns across 8 bases. CDR1 and CDR2 (germline): GTSNPN, SVGIG (reference sequence). Losses at the gene ends were 0 bases for V and 4 bases for J; bases not matched to a gene: 2. The CDR3 covers 13 residues. The DNA of the CDR3 is TGTGCCTGGAGTGTACGGGGGGGATACGAGCAGTACTTC. Its translation: CAWSVRGGYEQYF.

This clone was seen once. The rearrangement links TRBV6-1 to TRBJ1-1; D is ambiguous. CDR3 length: 15 amino acids. Germline V lookup: CDR1 MNHNS, CDR2 SASEGT. Trimming removed 2 bases from V and 1 base from J, with 11 bases in between. CDR3 nucleotides: TGTGCCAGCAGTGAAAGGGCGGGAGAGAACACTGAAGCTTTCTTT. Its protein product is CASSERAGENTEAFF.

This chain uses TRBV7-9 with TRBJ1-2, with TRBD1 as a possible D gene (5 bases). Germline loops: CDR1 SEHNR, CDR2 FQNEAQ (reference sequence). The CDR3 runs 16 residues. V was trimmed by 1 base and J by 4 bases, leaving 16 bases between them. DNA of the CDR3: TGTGCCAGCAGCTTAGAACCCGGGACTCGGGGCTATGGCTACACCTTC. Translated: CASSLEPGTRGYGYTF.

The chain recombines TRBV18 with TRBJ1-1, with D uncertain. There are 13 residues in the CDR3. The ends were cut back, 3 bases at V and 7 bases at J, with 12 bases in the middle. CDR1 and CDR2 from the germline V gene are KGHSH and LQKENI. The DNA for the CDR3 is TGTGCCAGCTCACCTGTGTTGGGCCATGAAGCTTTCTTT. This gives the protein CASSPVLGHEAFF. Filled out from reference TRBV18 and TRBJ1-1, the complete variable domain reads NAGVMQNPRHLVRRRGQEARLRCSPMKGHSHVYWYRQLPEEGLKFMVYLQKENIIDESGMPKERFSAEFPKEGPSILRIQQVVRGDSAAYFCASSPVLGHEAFFGQGTRLTVV.

This clone showed up just a few times. V and J are TRBV18 and TRBJ1-3, with D unresolved. The germline V gene has CDR1 KGHSH and CDR2 LQKENI. The ends were cut back, 6 bases at V and 7 bases at J, with 25 bases in the middle. The CDR3 totals 17 residues. The CDR3: CASSGSDDLGTWNTIYF. CDR3 nucleotides: TGTGCCAGCTCCGGGAGCGACGACCTAGGAACATGGAACACCATATATTTT.

The chain uses TRBV9 and TRBJ1-2; D unclear. The CDR3 consists of 14 residues. V was trimmed by 4 bases and J by 2 bases, leaving 12 bases between them. Germline V gives CDR1 SGDLS, CDR2 YYNGEE. As DNA, the CDR3 is TGTGCCAGCAGCCCCTGGGAGCCAAACTATGGCTACACCTTC. It encodes CASSPWEPNYGYTF.

This chain joins TRBV5-4 and TRBJ2-4; TRBD2 might be the D (5 bases). The CDR3 extends over 15 amino acids. V dropped 4 bases and J dropped 0 bases, with 11 bases sitting between them. The germline CDR1 and CDR2 sequences are SGHNT and YYREEE (reference sequence). The CDR3 DNA reads TGTGCCAGCAGCGACCCTGGACTAGCCAAAAACATTCAGTACTTC. Amino acids: CASSDPGLAKNIQYF.

The chain links TRBV28 to TRBJ2-5; TRBD1 matches at 7 bases. The CDR3 loop spans 15 amino acids. V trimming: 3 bases; J trimming: 7 bases; junction bases outside the gene matches: 11. Germline V gene lookup returns CDR1 MDHEN and CDR2 SYDVKM. The CDR3 protein is CASSFRQGLQGTQYF. The CDR3, as DNA: TGTGCCAGCAGTTTTAGACAGGGTCTCCAGGGGACCCAGTACTTC. The full variable domain, its missing parts supplied by reference TRBV28 and TRBJ2-5, is DVKVTQSSRYLVKRTGEKVFLECVQDMDHENMFWYRQDPGLGLRLIYFSYDVKMKEKGDIPEGYSVSREKKERFSLILESASTNQTSMYLCASSFRQGLQGTQYFGPGTRLLVL.

The rearrangement uses TRBV15 and TRBJ2-7, with a tentative D call TRBD1 (6 bases). Germline V gene lookup returns CDR1 LNHNV and CDR2 YYDKDF (reference sequence). The CDR3 runs 14 residues. With 5 bases removed from V and 0 bases from J, the gap between germline ends came to 11 bases. CDR3 coding DNA: TGTGCCACCAGCGAGCAGGGGTTCTCCTACGAGCAGTACTTC. Amino acids: CATSEQGFSYEQYF. Using reference TRBV15 and TRBJ2-7 for the parts outside the CDR3, the full variable domain is DAMVIQNPRYQVTQFGKPVTLSCSQTLNHNVMYWYQQKSSQAPKLLFHYYDKDFNNEADTPDNFQSRRPNTSFCFLDIRSPGLGDTAMYLCATSEQGFSYEQYFGPGTRLTVT.

J is TRBJ1-2 and V is TRBV5-6, with 7 bases lining up with TRBD1. Germline V gene lookup returns CDR1 SGHDT and CDR2 YYEEEE. The CDR3 extends over 18 amino acids. With 0 bases clipped from V and 4 bases from J, the junction kept 15 bases outside the gene matches. CDR3 in amino acids: CASSLDRDSSLILYGYTF. CDR3 bases: TGTGCCAGCAGCTTGGACCGGGACAGCTCGCTCATCCTCTATGGCTACACCTTC.

J is TRBJ1-2 and V is TRBV13; TRBD1 is a possible D gene (6 bases). The CDR3 totals 15 residues. Germline V gene lookup returns CDR1 PRHDT and CDR2 FYEKMQ (reference sequence). The germline V and J ends were trimmed by 3 bases and 4 bases, with 15 bases remaining between them. The CDR3 bases are TGTGCCAGCAGCTTGGGGGCAGACCTTAGCTATGGCTACACCTTC. Its protein is CASSLGADLSYGYTF.

The rearrangement uses TRBV24-1 and TRBJ1-6, with 9 bases lining up with TRBD1. Germline lookup yields CDR1 KGHDR and CDR2 SFDVKD. This CDR3 region has 18 residues. After removal of 3 bases from V and 4 bases from J, the junction contained 9 bases not matched to a gene. Here the CDR3 DNA reads TGTGCCACCAGTGATCTAAGACGGACAGGGGCGTATAATTCACCCCTCCACTTT. Amino acid sequence: CATSDLRRTGAYNSPLHF.

J is TRBJ2-7 and V is TRBV7-6, with D tentatively TRBD2 (5 bases). V lost 1 base and J 5 bases, leaving 6 bases between the germline ends. Germline V gene sequence: CDR1 SGHVS, CDR2 FNYEAQ. This CDR3 has 12 amino acids. The CDR3 loop is CASSLDGNEQYF. The CDR3 coding sequence is TGTGCCAGCAGCTTAGACGGGAACGAGCAGTACTTC. Full variable domain (outside the CDR3, taken from reference TRBV7-6 and TRBJ2-7): GAGVSQSPRYKVTKRGQDVALRCDPISGHVSLYWYRQALGQGPEFLTYFNYEAQQDKSGLPNDRFSAERPEGSISTLTIQRTEQRDSAMYRCASSLDGNEQYFGPGTRLTVT.

V is TRBV4-1 and J is TRBJ1-3; D gene uncertain. This CDR3 has 16 amino acids. Germline CDR1 reads MGHRA; CDR2 reads YSYEKL. V lost 4 bases and J lost 2, with 15 bases in between. This CDR3 is CASSRVLSGTGNTIYF. CDR3 nucleotide sequence: TGCGCCAGCAGCCGCGTCCTATCCGGGACTGGAAACACCATATATTTT.

In this sample, this clone turned up a few times. V is TRBV19 and J is TRBJ1-2, with D maybe TRBD1 (6 bases). Germline V gene data show CDR1 as LNHDA and CDR2 as SQIVND (reference sequence). The V end lost 7 bases, the J end lost 5 bases, and 17 bases lay between the germline ends. The CDR3 totals 14 residues. Written as DNA, the CDR3 is TGTGCCAGTAACCCCAGTATGGGGGCTTATGGCTACACCTTC. Translation gives CASNPSMGAYGYTF.